What follows are 21 T cell receptor beta chains derived from one specimen sequenced in a study of blood T cell repertoires in COVID-19. TCRdb's copy holds only in-frame clones and misses some; the assay was immunoSEQ multiplex PCR. The sample has approximately 290,000 clones, roughly four fifths seen once. The source material was peripheral blood. The source of these receptors is a person aged 70 to 85 with COVID-19, enrolled during active disease.

CDR3 loop: CATSVGQGVHNEQFF. Written as DNA, the CDR3 is TGTGCCACCAGTGTTGGACAGGGTGTTCACAATGAGCAGTTCTTC. The chain carries TRBV24-1 and TRBJ2-1, with 8 bases aligning to TRBD1. Germline V gene data show CDR1 as KGHDR and CDR2 as SFDVKD. This CDR3 has 15 amino acids. V lost 5 bases, J lost 5 bases, and 7 bases stayed unmatched.

V gene TRBV4-3 combines with J gene TRBJ1-2; D is uncertain. V was trimmed by 1 base and J by 0 bases, leaving 9 bases between them. Germline CDR1 LGHNA, CDR2 YSLEER. This CDR3 has 15 residues. The CDR3 is CASSQAGASNYGYTF. The CDR3 bases are TGCGCCAGCAGCCAAGCGGGAGCTTCTAACTATGGCTACACCTTC.

The chain carries TRBV5-4 and TRBJ1-3, with D perhaps matching TRBD1 (6 bases). The germline V and J ends were trimmed by 0 bases and 1 base, with 11 bases remaining between them. Germline CDR1 reads SGHNT; CDR2 reads YYREEE (reference sequence). The CDR3 runs to 16 residues. The CDR3 sequence: CASSLAGARSGNTIYF. The CDR3 bases are TGTGCCAGCAGCTTGGCAGGGGCTAGGTCTGGAAACACCATATATTTT.

The CDR3 is CASSRQRDSYNEQFF. In nucleotides, the CDR3 is TGTGCCAGCAGTCGCCAGCGGGACTCCTACAATGAGCAGTTCTTC. This chain links TRBV6-5 with TRBJ2-1; the match to TRBD2 covers 7 bases. From germline, CDR1 is MNHEY and CDR2 SVGAGI. This CDR3 spans 15 amino acids. With V trimmed by 5 bases and J by 0 bases, 4 bases remained unmatched.

This clone was observed once. The chain has TRBV6-1 and TRBJ1-2; weak D call: TRBD1 (5 bases). This CDR3 spans 13 amino acids. The V gene lost 1 base and the J gene lost 13 bases, with 16 bases spanning the gap. Germline loops: CDR1 MNHNS, CDR2 SASEGT. The CDR3 nucleotides read TGTGCCAGCAGTGAAGAAAGGCGGGGGTTGCCCACCTTC. Its translation: CASSEERRGLPTF.

The V call is TRBV9, the J call TRBJ1-4, with 9 nucleotides matching TRBD1. Germline CDR1 reads SGDLS; CDR2 reads YYNGEE. The junction had 8 bases not matched to a gene; V was cut back by 3 bases and J by 8 bases. CDR3 size: 15 residues. The CDR3 loop is CASSATGTGLEKLFF. CDR3 coding DNA: TGTGCCAGCAGCGCTACCGGGACAGGGCTAGAAAAACTGTTTTTT.

For the CDR3, the DNA is TGTGCCAGCAGACCCGGGACTGTAGGATCACCCCTCCACTTT. Translated: CASRPGTVGSPLHF. The V gene is TRBV6-5, the J gene TRBJ1-6; maybe TRBD1 (5 bases). CDR3 size: 14 residues. The ends were cut back, 6 bases at V and 10 bases at J, with 16 bases in the middle. In germline, CDR1 is MNHEY, CDR2 SVGAGI.

This chain joins TRBV6-5 and TRBJ2-7; a weak D match, TRBD1 (5 bases). The CDR3 loop spans 11 amino acids. V lost 10 bases and J 4 bases, leaving 11 bases between the germline ends. The germline gives CDR1 MNHEY, CDR2 SVGAGI. The DNA for the CDR3 is TGTGCCATATTTAACAGGTACGAGCAGTACTTC. Protein product: CAIFNRYEQYF.

The chain has TRBV19 and TRBJ1-1; TRBD1 agrees at 7 bases. In germline, CDR1 is LNHDA, CDR2 SQIVND (reference sequence). The ends lost 7 bases at V and 0 bases at J; junction bases unmatched: 8. CDR3 length: 15 residues. CDR3 sequence (DNA): TGTGCCAGTACCCCCCGCGGACAGGTGAACACTGAAGCTTTCTTT. Its translation is CASTPRGQVNTEAFF.

This clone came up once. V is TRBV21-1 and J is TRBJ1-5; the table's D call of TRBD1 was not tested on the DNA. TRBV21-1 is tagged as a pseudogene. The CDR3 consists of 18 residues. The CDR3 is CASSKGGQGPYSNQPQHF. The CDR3 DNA follows: TGTGCCAGCAGCAAAGGGGGACAGGGCCCCTATAGCAATCAGCCCCAGCATTTT.

The chain has TRBV19 and TRBJ1-1, with D possibly matching TRBD1 (5 bases). V lost 8 bases, J lost 5 bases, and 12 bases lay in between. The V gene's germline CDR1 is LNHDA and CDR2 SQIVND (reference sequence). The CDR3 runs to 12 residues. The CDR3 sequence is CASGGGWTEAFF. Written as DNA, the CDR3 is TGTGCCAGTGGCGGGGGATGGACTGAAGCTTTCTTT.

The rearrangement uses TRBV10-3 and TRBJ1-5; no clear D. The CDR3 totals 15 residues. The germline V gene has CDR1 ENHRY and CDR2 SYGVKD. Trimming cost V 0 bases and J 6 bases, with 12 bases left between them. The CDR3 sequence: CAISESGGAGQPQHF. The CDR3 DNA reads TGTGCCATCAGTGAGTCGGGAGGTGCGGGTCAGCCCCAGCATTTT.

V gene TRBV11-2 combines with J gene TRBJ2-7; no clear D. This CDR3 region has 11 residues. V lost 8 bases, J lost 2 bases, and 7 bases lay in between. Germline CDR1 reads SGHAT; CDR2 reads FQNNGV. The CDR3 here is CASRGPYEQYF. CDR3 sequence (DNA): TGTGCCAGCCGAGGCCCCTACGAGCAGTACTTC.

The chain uses TRBV12-3 or TRBV12-4 and TRBJ2-5; 9 nucleotides align to TRBD1. The length of the CDR3 is 13 residues. After removal of 6 bases from V and 4 bases from J, the junction contained 3 bases not matched to a gene. The CDR3 loop reads CASRRTGVETQYF. The DNA of the CDR3 is TGTGCCAGCAGAAGGACAGGGGTAGAGACCCAGTACTTC.

The V gene is TRBV5-4, the J gene TRBJ2-5; 9 nucleotides align to TRBD2. The CDR3 is 18 residues long. Germline-derived CDR1 and CDR2 are SGHNT and YYREEE (reference sequence). With V trimmed by 4 bases and J by 0 bases, 13 bases remained unmatched. This CDR3 is CASSPGVAGASYQETQYF. The CDR3, as DNA: TGTGCCAGCAGCCCGGGAGTAGCGGGGGCTTCGTACCAAGAGACCCAGTACTTC.

The V and J genes are TRBV24-1 and TRBJ1-5; D ambiguous. Germline values: CDR1 KGHDR, CDR2 SFDVKD. V dropped 6 bases and J dropped 5 bases, with 13 bases sitting between them. The CDR3 sequence is 14 residues long. The CDR3 spells CATSWSGEDQPQHF. The CDR3 nucleotides read TGTGCCACCAGTTGGTCCGGGGAGGATCAGCCCCAGCATTTT.

The V and J genes are TRBV4-1 and TRBJ1-1; D might be TRBD1 (6 bases). Germline values: CDR1 MGHRA, CDR2 YSYEKL. The ends were cut back, 1 base at V and 0 bases at J, with 15 bases in the middle. This CDR3 is built from 17 residues. The DNA for the CDR3 is TGCGCCAGCAGCCAAGGTTCTTTTGACAGGATGAACACTGAAGCTTTCTTT. Its translation is CASSQGSFDRMNTEAFF.

On this clone itself: At one of its ends the junction is not consistent with the germline gene, which may arise from a read error. The chain uses TRBV28 and TRBJ2-7, with 11 nucleotides matching TRBD2. This CDR3 comprises 16 residues. Per germline, CDR1 MDHEN and CDR2 SYDVKM. The DNA for the CDR3 is TGTGCCAGCAGTTTAGACCTAGCGGGGGGTTCCTCCGAGCAGTACTTC. Translated, it gives CASSLDLAGGSSEQYF.

This chain joins TRBV7-3 and TRBJ2-5; TRBD2 aligns across 11 bases. The CDR3 is 15 amino acids. Germline CDR1 and CDR2: SGHTA and FQGTGA. V shed 3 bases and J 5 bases; nucleotides not matched to a gene: 5. CDR3 bases: TGTGCCAGCAGCTTCGTAGCGGGAGGGTTGGAGACCCAGTACTTC. It translates to CASSFVAGGLETQYF.

The J gene is TRBJ1-4, the V gene TRBV5-4; the match to TRBD1 covers 9 bases. Germline lookup yields CDR1 SGHNT and CDR2 YYREEE (reference sequence). The CDR3 covers 15 residues. J was trimmed by 8 bases and V by 3 bases; bases with no gene match: 8. The CDR3 reads CASSSTGTGLEKLFF. The DNA for the CDR3 is TGTGCCAGCAGCTCCACCGGGACAGGGCTCGAAAAACTGTTTTTT.

CDR3 region: CSVRLAAANTGELFF. CDR3 sequence (DNA): TGCAGCGTACGACTAGCGGCTGCGAACACCGGGGAGCTGTTTTTT. This rearrangement joins TRBV29-1 to TRBJ2-2; 9 bases agree with TRBD2. V shed 6 bases, J shed 0 bases, and the junction held 5 bases outside the gene matches. There are 15 residues in the CDR3. Germline lookup yields CDR1 SQVTM and CDR2 ANQGSEA.